This record concerns one TCR beta chain sequence. Its antigen remains undetermined. Per-base qualities were not stored, and no clone one base away is much larger. The data originate from a study of cytomegalovirus exposure and HLA in healthy donors (dated by TCRdb to 2016 to 2017). For the wider study: According to an earlier analysis of 587 of the donors, about 179 million T cells yielded 95 million to 140 million unique TCR beta sequences and more than 250 Gb of sequence data. Using immunosequencing, the study profiled T cell repertoires from approximately 700 subjects and related those repertoires to cytomegalovirus serostatus. A separate validation cohort of over a hundred different subjects was used in addition to the roughly 670-subject first cohort. Genome-wide SNP genotypes for about 55% of the roughly 670 donors were used in a later genetic analysis, which treated that subset as a discovery cohort. Across around 400 genotyped donors of the cohort, an average of about 240,000 unique TCR beta nucleotide sequences per donor were sequenced, and approximately 19% of those sequences were non-productive. Roughly 5 DR-DQ haplotypes were handled as single units for association and clustering, since linkage in the cohort was strong. An early release that covered 640 HLA-typed donors contained approximately 300 gigabases of sequencing data and 75 million to 100 million unique TCR sequences. The study aimed to test whether cataloging public T cell receptors could reveal signatures of past pathogen exposure. Class I and class II HLA loci were covered by the typing at four-digit resolution. Donor age, sex, ethnicity and CMV serostatus were compiled together with the repertoire data. To predict cytomegalovirus infection status, the study brought together high-throughput TCR immunosequencing, statistical association of individual TCRs with disease status, and machine learning. Of the 300 to 500 genotyped donors, less than 85% were placed in the genetic ancestry cluster associated with self-reported Caucasian donors. Rather than drawing on any new phenotypic data, the later analysis identified candidate immune exposures from TCR beta sequences and the way those sequences occurred across donors. To decide whether each TCR beta V gene segment behaved as functional or pseudogenic, an earlier analysis of some 570 of the donors relied on high-throughput TCR beta sequencing. A later analysis re-analyzed previously published TCR beta repertoires from roughly 690 donors and added high-resolution HLA genotyping to study TCR occurrence patterns. Every repertoire in the discovery cohort had been generated on one and the same sequencing platform. Typing coverage differed by locus: A, B, C, DRB1 and DQB1 were typed in roughly 629-640 donors, DQA1 in about 510, DPA1 in around 600, and DPB1 in 450 to 490.

The cohort was made up of about 610 healthy bone marrow donors. At the time of sampling, every cohort member was nominally healthy, though immune exposures that went unrecorded were likely present. The donor tested CMV seropositive, placing the donor among the 250 to 300 seropositive members of the cohort. A peripheral blood sample was provided by each donor, and peripheral blood mononuclear cells were used for TCR beta sequencing. Genomic DNA extraction from the blood cell samples was performed with the Qiagen DNeasy Blood Extraction Kit. The investigation overall reported the following: A later analysis found that HLA-associated TCR beta chains were more clonally expanded and had lower generation probabilities than equally common non-associated chains. A cluster of highly shared sequence variants was judged likely to represent a technical artifact of the sequencing pipeline. When HLA alleles, especially DR and DQ, strongly co-occurred, TCR associations were difficult to assign to individual alleles. An association between a missense DCLRE1C variant and V-gene and J-gene trimming of TCR beta chains was found in a later genetic analysis and replicated in an independent cohort. Sequencing depth was assumed to be roughly uniform across donors in the presence/absence analyses, though that assumption may not hold. About 17 rarely observed V segments, including chromosome 9 orphons, were excluded from the earlier analysis of several hundred of the donors because counts were too low. A further reported finding was that TCR beta sequences accurately predicted the HLA-A and HLA-B alleles for most subjects in the first cohort. Several of the top co-occurrence clusters appeared to be linked to parvovirus B19, influenza, CMV and Epstein-Barr virus, according to a later analysis. In a later analysis, most CMV-associated TCR beta chains were found to appear HLA-restricted, with HLA associations seemingly driven largely by CMV exposure. A total of around 150 TCR beta chains were listed by the study as associated with cytomegalovirus. Specific HLA alleles were associated with 15,000 to 20,000 TCR beta sequences at a false discovery rate of 0.05 in a later analysis. The only immune exposure information available for the cohort was CMV serostatus. According to a later analysis, TCR association rates differed among HLA loci, with DRB1 alleles showing the most associated TCRs and HLA-C alleles showing the fewest. Linkage disequilibrium might explain the correlated functional status among segregating V segments, but an unknown experimental factor could not be excluded. Compared with the approximately 720-donor mean, donors in an Asian-associated ancestry cluster had fewer N-insertions in productive TCRs, according to a later genetic analysis. In this cohort, only TCR beta chains were sequenced, and detectable features were limited by the absence of alpha or paired-chain data. Because HLA typing was missing for some donors at each locus, association tests included only the typed subset. Most TCR sequences were observed very rarely across donors, whereas some public TCRs were present in many individuals. It was suggested by the authors that the approach could potentially be generalized to other disease states and immunological phenotypes. Broadly in line with IMGT annotations, most TCR beta V segments showed up in productive rearrangements about 87% or about 30% of the time in an earlier analysis of some 590 of the donors. A few of the identified cytomegalovirus-associated TCR beta chains were confirmed in vitro to be specific for cytomegalovirus antigens. Cytomegalovirus status was reported to be diagnosed by the classifier with high specificity and sensitivity in both the original and validation cohorts.

Library preparation used the immunoSEQ multiplex PCR assay. A mixture of 60 forward primers for TCR Vbeta segments and 13 reverse primers for TCR Jbeta segments was used in the multiplex PCR. Amplification of the CDR3 region of rearranged TCR beta genes was performed with a multiplex PCR assay on genomic DNA. Amplified TCR beta libraries were sequenced as 87-base-pair reads on the Illumina HiSeq System. The authors processed their data as follows. A later analysis counted tens of millions of unique TCR beta chains across the 666 repertoires, and 9.5 million to 11 million of these chains were shared by at least two donors. Raw reads were error-corrected and collapsed into unique sequences by a nearest-neighbor algorithm in which closely related sequences were merged to remove PCR and sequencing errors. CDR3 sequences were aligned to IMGT reference sequences to assign V, D and J gene segments. For a sequence to be retained, at least a six-nucleotide match to both a V gene segment and a J gene segment was required. Rearrangements were called productive when the CDR3 lacked stop codons and stayed in frame with V and J; all others were non-productive. Following IMGT convention, CDR3 was defined as the stretch from the second conserved V-encoded cysteine up to the conserved J-encoded phenylalanine. The earlier analysis of some 580 of the donors excluded any sequence lacking an unambiguous match to a single V gene segment. In an earlier analysis of more than 500 of the donors, a V segment was called functional when productive rearrangements were above 56.7%, and segregating when the standard deviation between donors exceeded 5%. To diagnose cytomegalovirus status from the catalog of TCR beta chain sequences, a statistical classification framework was built. In a later analysis, TCR nucleotide sequences were compared against IMGT/GENE-DB human TR gene sequences so that V and J genes could be assigned. In a later analysis, CDR3 sequences and most-parsimonious VDJ recombination scenarios were assigned using the TCRdist pipeline. In a later analysis, each TCR beta chain was defined by its CDR3 amino acid sequence together with its V-gene family, and reads without a unique V-gene family were excluded. To address suspected cross-contamination and a sequencing artifact, a later analysis removed around 600 highly shared, low-generation-probability nucleotide sequences. For each public chain, a later analysis derived a clonal expansion index from normalized ranks of inferred template counts within each repertoire. A later analysis computed generation probabilities with a VDJ recombination model fitted to out-of-frame rearrangements, and checked the results against IGoR. In a later analysis, TCR-TCR, TCR-HLA and TCR-CMV co-occurrence was scored with hypergeometric tests, and a repertoire-size bias correction was applied to TCR pairs. In a later analysis, false discovery rates were estimated by permuting HLA or CMV assignments 20 times. In a later analysis, co-occurring TCRs were grouped with DBSCAN, and TCRdist sequence similarity was added when clustering was performed within HLA-allele-positive subsets. Repertoires with fewer than 30,000 or more than 120,000 public chains were left out of co-occurrence clustering, as were four to six repertoires with anomalous nucleotide sharing. TCRdb provides this immuneACCESS table in a form limited to in-frame rearrangements. Some clones are lacking; in checked studies, under half of them reflect an unresolved V gene, and why the rest are absent is not known. The V and J calls and the clone size are those of that table, but D and trimming were determined from the DNA. Counted in this sample were 110,000 to 150,000 clones; around three quarters of them appeared once. The biggest ten clones account for over 2% of the sample.

The sample comprised PBMCs. The sequence came from a woman aged 18-29 years in good health and CMV-seropositive.

CDR3 reads: CARSGDSCSGANVLTF. The nucleotide sequence reads TGTGCCAGAAGCGGGGACAGTTGTTCTGGGGCCAACGTCCTGACTTTC. The receptor chain draws on TRBV5-3 and TRBJ2-6, and 7 junction bases match TRBD1. TRBV5-3 is assigned to the ORF class and has an uncertain function. From the cysteine through the phenylalanine, the CDR3 covers 16 amino acids. The kept DNA is CDR3 alone, 48 bases in frame from the first base. The V end gives up 4 bases and the J end 1 base, leaving 5 bases in the junction not matched to a gene.